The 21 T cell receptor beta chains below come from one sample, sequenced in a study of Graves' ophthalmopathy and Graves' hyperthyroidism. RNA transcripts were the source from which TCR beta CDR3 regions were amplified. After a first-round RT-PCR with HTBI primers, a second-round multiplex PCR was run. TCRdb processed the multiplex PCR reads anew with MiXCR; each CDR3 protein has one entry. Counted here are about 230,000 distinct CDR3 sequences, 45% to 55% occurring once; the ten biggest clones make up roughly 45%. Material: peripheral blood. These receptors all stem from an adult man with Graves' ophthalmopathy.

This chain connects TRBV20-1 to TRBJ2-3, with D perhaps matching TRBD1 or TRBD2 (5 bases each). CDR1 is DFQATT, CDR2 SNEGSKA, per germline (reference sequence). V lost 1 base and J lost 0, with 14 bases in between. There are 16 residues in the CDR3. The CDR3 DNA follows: TGCAGTGCTAGAGTCCCAGGGCGGACTAGCACAGATACGCAGTATTTT. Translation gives CSARVPGRTSTDTQYF.

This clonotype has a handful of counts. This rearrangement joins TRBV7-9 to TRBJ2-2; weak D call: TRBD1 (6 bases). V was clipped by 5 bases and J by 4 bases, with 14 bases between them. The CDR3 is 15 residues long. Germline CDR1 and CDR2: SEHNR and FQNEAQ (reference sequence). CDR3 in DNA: TGTGCCAGCAGCAACCACAGGGCGGGCACCGGGGAGCTGTTTTTT. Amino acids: CASSNHRAGTGELFF. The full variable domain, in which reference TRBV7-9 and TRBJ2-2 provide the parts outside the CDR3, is DTGVSQNPRHKITKRGQNVTFRCDPISEHNRLYWYRQTLGQGPEFLTYFQNEAQLEKSRLLSDRFSAERPKGSFSTLEIQRTEQGDSAMYLCASSNHRAGTGELFFGEGSRLTVL.

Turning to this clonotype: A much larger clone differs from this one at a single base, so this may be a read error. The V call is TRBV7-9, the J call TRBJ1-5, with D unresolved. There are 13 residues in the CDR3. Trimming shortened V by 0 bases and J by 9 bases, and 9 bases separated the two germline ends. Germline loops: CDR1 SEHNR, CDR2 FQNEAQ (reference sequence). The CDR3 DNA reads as TGTGCCAGCAGCTTAGCGCTATCTCGGCCCCAGCATTTT. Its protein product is CASSLALSRPQHF.

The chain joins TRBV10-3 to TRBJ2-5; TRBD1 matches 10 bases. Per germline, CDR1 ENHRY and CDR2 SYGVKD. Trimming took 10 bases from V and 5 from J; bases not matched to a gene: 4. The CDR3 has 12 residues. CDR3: CASDRGLETQYF. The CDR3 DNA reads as TGTGCCAGCGACAGGGGGCTGGAGACCCAGTACTTC.

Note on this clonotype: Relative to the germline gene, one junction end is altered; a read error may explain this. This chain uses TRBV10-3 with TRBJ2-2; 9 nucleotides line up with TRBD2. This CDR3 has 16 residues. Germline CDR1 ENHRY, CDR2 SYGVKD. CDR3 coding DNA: TGTGCCAGCAGTTACTCCGCGGGAGGGCCATCCGGGGAGCTGTTTTTT. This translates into CASSYSAGGPSGELFF.

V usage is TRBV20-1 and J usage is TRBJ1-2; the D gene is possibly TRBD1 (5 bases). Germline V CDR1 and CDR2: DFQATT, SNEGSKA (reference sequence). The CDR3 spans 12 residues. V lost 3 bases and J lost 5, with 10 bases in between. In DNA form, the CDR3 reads TGCAGTGCTAGTCCCCAGGGTTATGGCTACACCTTC. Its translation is CSASPQGYGYTF.

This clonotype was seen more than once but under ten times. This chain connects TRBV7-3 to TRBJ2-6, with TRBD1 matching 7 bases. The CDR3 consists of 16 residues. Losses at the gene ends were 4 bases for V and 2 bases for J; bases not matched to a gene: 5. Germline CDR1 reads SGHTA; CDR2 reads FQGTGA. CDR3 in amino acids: CASSSSTGPGANVLTF. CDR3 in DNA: TGTGCCAGCAGCTCGTCGACAGGGCCTGGGGCCAACGTCCTGACTTTC.

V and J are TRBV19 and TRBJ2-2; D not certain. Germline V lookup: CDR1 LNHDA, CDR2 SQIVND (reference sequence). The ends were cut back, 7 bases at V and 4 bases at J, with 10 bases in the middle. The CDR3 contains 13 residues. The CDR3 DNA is TGTGCCAGTAAGGAAAAGAGCACCGGGGAGCTGTTTTTT. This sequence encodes CASKEKSTGELFF. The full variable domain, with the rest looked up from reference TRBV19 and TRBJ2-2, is DGGITQSPKYLFRKEGQNVTLSCEQNLNHDAMYWYRQDPGQGLRLIYYSQIVNDFQKGDIAEGYSVSREKKESFPLTVTSAQKNPTAFYLCASKEKSTGELFFGEGSRLTVL.

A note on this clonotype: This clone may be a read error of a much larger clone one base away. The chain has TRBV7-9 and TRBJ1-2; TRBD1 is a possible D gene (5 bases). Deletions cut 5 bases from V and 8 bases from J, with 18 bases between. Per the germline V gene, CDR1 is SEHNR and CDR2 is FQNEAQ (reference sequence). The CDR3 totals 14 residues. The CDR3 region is CASSPGTSTEGYTF. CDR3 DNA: TGTGCCAGCAGCCCGGGGACGTCCACCGAGGGCTACACCTTC.

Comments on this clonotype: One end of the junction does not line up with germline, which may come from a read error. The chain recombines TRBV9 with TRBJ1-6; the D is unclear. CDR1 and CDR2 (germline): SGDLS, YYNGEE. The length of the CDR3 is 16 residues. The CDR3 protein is CASSRRLSDYNSPLHF. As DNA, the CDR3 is TGCGCCAGCAGCCGCCGACTCTCCGACTATAATTCACCCCTCCACTTT.

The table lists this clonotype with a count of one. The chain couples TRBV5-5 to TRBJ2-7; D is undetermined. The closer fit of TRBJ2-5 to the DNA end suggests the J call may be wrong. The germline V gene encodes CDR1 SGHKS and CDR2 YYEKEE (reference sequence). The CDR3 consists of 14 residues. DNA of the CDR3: TGTGCCAGCAGCTTTGGGGATTCCCAAGAGACCCAGTACTTC. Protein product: CASSFGDSQETQYF.

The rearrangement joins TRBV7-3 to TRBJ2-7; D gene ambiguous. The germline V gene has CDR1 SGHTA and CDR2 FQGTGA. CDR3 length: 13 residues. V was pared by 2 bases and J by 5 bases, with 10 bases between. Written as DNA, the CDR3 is TGTGCCAGCAGCTTATCGGTAGGCCACGAGCAGTACTTC. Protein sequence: CASSLSVGHEQYF.

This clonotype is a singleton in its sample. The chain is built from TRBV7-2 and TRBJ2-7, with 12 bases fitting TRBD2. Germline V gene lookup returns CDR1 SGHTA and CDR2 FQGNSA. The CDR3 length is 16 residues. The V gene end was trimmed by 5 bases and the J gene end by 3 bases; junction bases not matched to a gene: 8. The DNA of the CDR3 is TGTGCCAGCAGCCCACGGACTAGCGGGGCCAGCTACGAGCAGTACTTC. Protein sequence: CASSPRTSGASYEQYF.

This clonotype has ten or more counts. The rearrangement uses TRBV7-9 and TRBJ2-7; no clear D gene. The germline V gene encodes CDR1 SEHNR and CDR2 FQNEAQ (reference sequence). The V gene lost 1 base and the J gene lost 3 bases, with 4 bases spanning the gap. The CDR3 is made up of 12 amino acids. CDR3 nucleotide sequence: TGTGCCAGCAGCTTAGTGGGCTACGAGCAGTACTTC. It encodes CASSLVGYEQYF.

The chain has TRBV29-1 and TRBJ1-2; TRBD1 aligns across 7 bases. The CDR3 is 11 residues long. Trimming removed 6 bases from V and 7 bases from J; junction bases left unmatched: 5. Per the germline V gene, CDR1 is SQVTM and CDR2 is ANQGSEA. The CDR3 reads CSVLTGSGYTF. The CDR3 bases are TGCAGCGTCTTGACAGGGTCTGGCTACACCTTC.

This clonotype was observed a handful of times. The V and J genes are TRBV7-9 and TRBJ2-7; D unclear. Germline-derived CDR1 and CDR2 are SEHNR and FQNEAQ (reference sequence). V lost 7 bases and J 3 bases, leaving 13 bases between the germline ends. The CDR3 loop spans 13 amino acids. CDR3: CASTSGSLYEQYF. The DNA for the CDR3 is TGTGCCAGCACTTCCGGCTCCCTCTACGAGCAGTACTTC.

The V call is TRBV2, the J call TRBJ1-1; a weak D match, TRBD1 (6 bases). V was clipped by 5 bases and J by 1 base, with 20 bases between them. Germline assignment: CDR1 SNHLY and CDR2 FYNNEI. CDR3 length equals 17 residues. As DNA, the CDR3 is TGTGCCAGCAGTTCAGGGGTGGGGTACCGGGGGAACACTGAAGCTTTCTTT. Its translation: CASSSGVGYRGNTEAFF.

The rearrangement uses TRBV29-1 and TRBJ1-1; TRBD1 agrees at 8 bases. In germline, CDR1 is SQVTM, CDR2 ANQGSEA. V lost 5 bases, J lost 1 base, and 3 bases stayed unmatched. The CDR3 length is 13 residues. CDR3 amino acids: CSVRTGQNTEAFF. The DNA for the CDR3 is TGCAGCGTTAGGACAGGGCAGAACACTGAAGCTTTCTTT.

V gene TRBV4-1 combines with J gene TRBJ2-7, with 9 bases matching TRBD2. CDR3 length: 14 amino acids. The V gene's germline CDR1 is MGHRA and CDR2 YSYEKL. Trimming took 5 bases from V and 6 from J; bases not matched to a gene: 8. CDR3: CASSARGGGSEQYF. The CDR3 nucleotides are TGCGCCAGCAGCGCCCGCGGGGGGGGTAGCGAGCAGTACTTC.

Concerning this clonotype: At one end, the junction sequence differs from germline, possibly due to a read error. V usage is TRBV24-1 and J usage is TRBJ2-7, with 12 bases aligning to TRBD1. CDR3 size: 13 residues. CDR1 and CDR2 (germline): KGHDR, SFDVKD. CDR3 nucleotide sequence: TGTGCCAGCAGTCGGGACAGGGGGCGCGAGCAGTACTTC. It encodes CASSRDRGREQYF.

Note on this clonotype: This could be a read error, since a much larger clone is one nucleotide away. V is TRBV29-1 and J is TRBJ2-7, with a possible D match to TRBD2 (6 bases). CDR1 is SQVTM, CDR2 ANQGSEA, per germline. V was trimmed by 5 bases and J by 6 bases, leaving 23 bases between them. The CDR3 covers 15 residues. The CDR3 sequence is CSVTTGTGGSGEQYF. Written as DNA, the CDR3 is TGCAGCGTTACTACCGGGACCGGAGGGTCTGGCGAGCAGTACTTC.